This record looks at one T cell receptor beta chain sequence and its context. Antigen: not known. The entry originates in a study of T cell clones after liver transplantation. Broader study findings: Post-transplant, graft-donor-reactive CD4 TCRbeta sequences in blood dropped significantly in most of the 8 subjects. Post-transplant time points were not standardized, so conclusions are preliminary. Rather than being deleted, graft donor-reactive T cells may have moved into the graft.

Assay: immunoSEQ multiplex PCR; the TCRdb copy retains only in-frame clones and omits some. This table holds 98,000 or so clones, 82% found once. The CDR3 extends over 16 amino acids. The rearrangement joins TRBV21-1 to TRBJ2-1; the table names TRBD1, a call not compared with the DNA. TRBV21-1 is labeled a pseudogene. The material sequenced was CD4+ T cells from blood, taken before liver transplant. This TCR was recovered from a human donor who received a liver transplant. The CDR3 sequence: CASSKVIKGDRNEQFF. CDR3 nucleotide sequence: TGTGCCAGCAGCAAAGTAATAAAGGGGGATCGGAATGAGCAGTTCTTC.